This TCR beta chain originates from a study of identical twins. Per the germline V gene, CDR1 is MNHNS and CDR2 is SASEGT. The CDR3 totals 15 residues. V lost 6 bases, J lost 0 bases, and 13 bases lay in between. On this clonotype: Its antigen remains unknown.

From the 5' RACE reads, TCRdb called clonotypes with MiXCR, one entry per CDR3 protein. This table holds a few hundred thousand distinct CDR3 sequences, roughly 9.7% found once. Whole-study results and caveats: Analyses based on zero insertions could be partly confounded by invariant MAIT and iNKT cells.

Separately, the same data were catalogued under a study of yellow fever vaccine responses in identical twins.

Material for sequencing was CD8+ T cells sorted from blood. The rearrangement uses TRBV6-1 and TRBJ2-3; D remains ambiguous. This sequence was found in a woman between 18 and 29 years old in good health. CDR3 region: CASSLNDGSTDTQYF. The CDR3 DNA follows: TGTGCCAGCAGCCTCAACGACGGGAGCACAGATACGCAGTATTTT.